These T cell receptor beta chains were read from a single sample in a study of CD8 T cells in Susac syndrome. Using its own MiXCR run on the immunoSEQ multiplex PCR reads, TCRdb lists one record per CDR3 protein. The sample holds 210,000 or so distinct CDR3 sequences; roughly 93% are singletons and the top ten take 0.15%. The sequenced material came from CD4+ T cells from PBMCs. These receptors were obtained from a human donor with Susac syndrome. Both conserved end residues are part of each CDR3. A D gene is named only where the DNA matches it firmly. A row's size may be missing; if present it is once, few, many or a size class.

j_call clone_size v_call d_call cdr3_nt cdr3_aa
TRBJ1-4 - TRBV29-1 - TGCAGCGTTGAAGTTGGGGGTGGAAATGAAAAACTGTTTTTT CSVEVGGGNEKLFF
TRBJ2-7 - TRBV5-1 - TGCGCCAGCAGCAGGACAGCAAGCTCCTACGAGCAGTACTTC CASSRTASSYEQYF
TRBJ2-7 - TRBV15 - TGTGCCACCAGCAGAGTAATCGGGGGTTGGTACGAGCAGTACTTC CATSRVIGGWYEQYF
TRBJ2-5 - TRBV7-3 - TGTGCCAGCAGCCCTTCCTCACAAGAGACCCAGTACTTC CASSPSSQETQYF
TRBJ2-7 - TRBV12-3/TRBV12-4 TRBD1 TGTGCCAGCAGCCGCATGACAGGGTACGAGCAGTACTTC CASSRMTGYEQYF
TRBJ1-1 - TRBV30 - TGTGCCTGGAAACTGGGAATGAACACTGAAGCTTTCTTT CAWKLGMNTEAFF
TRBJ2-5 once TRBV18 - TGTGCCAGCTCACCCCCCACGACAGTTCAAGAGACCCAGTACTTC CASSPPTTVQETQYF
TRBJ2-7 - TRBV18 TRBD2 TGTGCCAGCTCACAGATATCAAGCGGGATCTCCTACGAGCAGTACTTC CASSQISSGISYEQYF
TRBJ1-4 - TRBV5-1 - TGCGCCAGCAGCTTCGGGTTGACAGCAGATTCAACTAATGAAAAACTGTTTTTT CASSFGLTADSTNEKLFF
TRBJ1-1 - TRBV25-1 - TGTGCCAGCAGTGAATATGAGGGAATGAACGCTGAAGCTTTCTTT CASSEYEGMNAEAFF
TRBJ2-5 - TRBV6-1 TRBD1 TGTGCCAGCAGTGCCTGGGACAGTTCGGCTGGGGAGACCCAGTACTTC CASSAWDSSAGETQYF
TRBJ2-3 - TRBV6-5 - TGTGCCAGCAGGAACAGGGACACAGATACGCAGTATTTT CASRNRDTDTQYF
TRBJ1-2 - TRBV19 TRBD1 TGTGCCAGTAGTATCCGGGACAGGGATGGCTACACCTTC CASSIRDRDGYTF
TRBJ1-1 - TRBV6-1 TRBD1 TGTGCCAGCAGTGAAGATGGGACAGGGCATCGAACTTTCTTT CASSEDGTGHRTFF
TRBJ1-2 - TRBV7-8 - TGTGCCAGCAGCTCCCTCGAATCCAATAACTATGGCTACACCTTC CASSSLESNNYGYTF
TRBJ1-5 - TRBV3-1 - TGTGCCAGCAGCCAAGGGCCAGGCAATCAGCCCCAGCATTTT CASSQGPGNQPQHF
TRBJ1-1 - TRBV11-3 TRBD1 TGTGCCAGCAGCTTGCCTAAGGGGGCCCGAACGTCCACTGAAGCTTTCTTT CASSLPKGARTSTEAFF
TRBJ2-7 - TRBV18 TRBD2 TGTGCCAGCCGACTAGCGGGGGACTCCTACGAGCAGTACTTC CASRLAGDSYEQYF
TRBJ1-2 - TRBV11-2 - TGTGCCAGCGCCACTCCGACCCCCGGAGACTATGGCTACACCTTC CASATPTPGDYGYTF
TRBJ2-7 - TRBV19 TRBD1 TGTGCCAGTAGTCTCAGACAGGGGGCTAACGAGCAGTACTTC CASSLRQGANEQYF
TRBJ1-1 - TRBV15 TRBD1 TGTGCCACCAGCTTCCTCGACAGGGACACTGAAGCTTTCTTT CATSFLDRDTEAFF
TRBJ1-3 - TRBV2 - TGTGCCAGCAGTGCGGGTTCTGGAAACACCATATATTTT CASSAGSGNTIYF
TRBJ2-1 - TRBV5-1 - TGCGCCAGCAGCTTGGGTTCGGAGATATCCTACAATGAGCAGTTCTTC CASSLGSEISYNEQFF
TRBJ1-1 - TRBV7-9 TRBD1 TGTGCCAGCAGCTTTTCGGGACAGGCTGAAGCTTTCTTT CASSFSGQAEAFF
TRBJ1-2 - TRBV30 - TGTGCCTGGAGGCGCGGGCAGGAGTATGGCTACACCTTC CAWRRGQEYGYTF
TRBJ2-5 once TRBV18 TRBD2 TGTGCCAGCTCACCTATACTAGCGGGGGAAGGAGAGACCCAGTACTTC CASSPILAGEGETQYF
TRBJ2-7 - TRBV6-5 TRBD1 TGTGCCAGCAGTCCGCGGACAGGGGAGCAGTACTTC CASSPRTGEQYF
TRBJ2-1 - TRBV5-1 TRBD2 TGCGCCAGCAGCGGACCGGGACTAGCGGTATACAATGAGCAGTTCTTC CASSGPGLAVYNEQFF
TRBJ1-1 - TRBV5-4 TRBD1 TGTGCCAGCAGCCCTAAACTGACAGGGGGCGCCGAAGCTTTCTTT CASSPKLTGGAEAFF
TRBJ2-1 - TRBV7-9 - TGTGCCAGCAGCGTAGGACAGTACAATGAGCAGTTCTTC CASSVGQYNEQFF
TRBJ1-1 - TRBV7-9 TRBD1 TGTGCCAGCAGCTCCGACAGGGGGCAGGACACTGAAGCTTTCTTT CASSSDRGQDTEAFF
TRBJ2-7 - TRBV20-1 TRBD2 TGCAGTGCTAGAGATAACGCGGGGGGGCGTTACGAGCAGTACTTC CSARDNAGGRYEQYF
TRBJ1-2 - TRBV10-3 - TGTGCCATCAGTGCCGGGACCAACTATGGCTACACCTTC CAISAGTNYGYTF
TRBJ1-2 - TRBV30 - TGTGCCTGGAGTGTGAGGGGCCTTGGTGGCTACACCTTC CAWSVRGLGGYTF
TRBJ1-2 - TRBV4-3 - TGCGCCAGCAGCCAAGAGGTGAGGGACCACTATGGCTACACCTTC CASSQEVRDHYGYTF
TRBJ1-5 - TRBV20-1 TRBD1 TGCAGTGCCGATGGACAGGGGGATCACGGGGGCAATCAGCCCCAGCATTTT CSADGQGDHGGNQPQHF
TRBJ1-2 - TRBV30 TRBD1 TGTGCCTGGAGTGTAGACAGGGGAAAATATGGCTACACCTTC CAWSVDRGKYGYTF
TRBJ2-7 - TRBV20-1 TRBD2 TGCAGTGCGCGGGGGAATCACGAGCAGTACTTC CSARGNHEQYF
TRBJ2-3 once TRBV5-4 TRBD1 TGTGCCAGTGCGGTGGGACAGGGGTCCACAGATACGCAGTATTTT CASAVGQGSTDTQYF